These 14 T cell receptor beta chains share one sample of origin, sequenced in a study of monozygotic twins with inflammatory bowel disease. TCRdb processed the 5' RACE reads again and assigns one entry to each CDR3 protein, with no DNA. The sample has fewer than 150,000 distinct CDR3 sequences. The source material was blood. The source of these receptors is a human donor with ulcerative colitis or Crohn's disease, or a healthy co-twin of an affected twin (not recorded which).

The chain uses TRBV20-1 and TRBJ2-1. CDR1 is DFQATT, CDR2 SNEGSKA, per germline (reference sequence). The CDR3 length is 16 residues. The CDR3 loop reads CSALLTTTASYNEQFF.

This chain uses TRBV5-6 with TRBJ2-5; TCRdb calls TRBD1, which cannot be checked without DNA. The CDR3 has 14 amino acids. Germline CDR1 SGHDT, CDR2 YYEEEE. The CDR3 reads CASRGAGMGETQYF.

The V call is TRBV29-1, the J call TRBJ1-1. CDR3 length: 12 residues. Germline V gene lookup returns CDR1 SQVTM and CDR2 ANQGSEA. Here the CDR3 reads CSVARGNTEAFF.

The rearrangement uses TRBV20-1 and TRBJ1-2; the TCRdb D gene call, TRBD1, has no DNA to confirm it. CDR1 and CDR2 (germline): DFQATT, SNEGSKA (reference sequence). The CDR3 covers 14 residues. The CDR3 reads CSAGSGQGAGGYTF.

V and J are TRBV6-5 and TRBJ1-5; as DNA is missing, the TRBD1 call by TCRdb cannot be tested. The CDR3 has 15 residues. The germline V gene encodes CDR1 MNHEY and CDR2 SVGAGI. The CDR3 loop is CASSYSSGSNQPQHF.

This chain links TRBV3-1 with TRBJ2-7. This CDR3 is 17 amino acids long. Germline CDR1 and CDR2: LGHDT and YNNKEL (reference sequence). This chain's CDR3 is CASSQDKGSTENYEQYF.

This chain connects TRBV5-1 to TRBJ2-2; as DNA is missing, the TRBD1 call by TCRdb cannot be tested. CDR3 length: 16 amino acids. Germline V CDR1 and CDR2: SGHRS, YFSETQ. CDR3 protein: CASRHNRGVTAGELFF.

The chain uses TRBV12-3 or TRBV12-4 and TRBJ2-5; checking the TCRdb D call of TRBD2 is not possible without DNA. The CDR3 covers 13 residues. CDR3 residues: CASRSGGSETQYF.

The CDR3 here is CASSFTAGPYNEQFF. V gene TRBV5-6 combines with J gene TRBJ2-1. The germline V gene has CDR1 SGHDT and CDR2 YYEEEE. The CDR3 sequence is 15 residues long.

This rearrangement joins TRBV7-2 to TRBJ1-1. Germline V gene sequence: CDR1 SGHTA, CDR2 FQGNSA. The length of the CDR3 is 14 residues. The CDR3 is CASTFGRANTEAFF.

This chain links TRBV6-5 with TRBJ1-5; with no DNA, the TCRdb D assignment of TRBD1 cannot be verified. The CDR3 is 13 residues long. Germline V gene sequence: CDR1 MNHEY, CDR2 SVGAGI. The CDR3 protein is CASGGYSNQPQHF.

The chain couples TRBV7-2 to TRBJ2-7; TCRdb calls TRBD2, which cannot be checked without DNA. The CDR3 extends over 15 amino acids. Germline-derived CDR1 and CDR2 are SGHTA and FQGNSA. The CDR3 is CASSLAVRGSYEQYF.

The chain combines TRBV7-9 with TRBJ2-7; TCRdb reports TRBD1, a call that lacks DNA to check it against. The CDR3 extends over 16 amino acids. CDR1 and CDR2 (germline): SEHNR, FQNEAQ (reference sequence). CDR3 loop: CASSLGETRRTYEQYF.

The chain links TRBV7-2 to TRBJ2-1; TCRdb's D gene call, TRBD1, goes unchecked for lack of DNA. Germline V lookup: CDR1 SGHTA, CDR2 FQGNSA. The CDR3 covers 15 residues. The CDR3: CASSHRDRSENEQFF.